The 7 T cell receptor beta chains listed next were all sequenced from one sample in a study of T-cell reconstitution after alpha-beta-depleted transplantation in children. Preparing the TCRbeta library involved the use of unique molecular identifiers. From the PCR reads, TCRdb called clonotypes with MiXCR, one entry per CDR3 protein. The data hold over 400,000 distinct CDR3 sequences, with 43% observed a single time. The specimen was PBMCs, collected before TCRalphabeta/CD19-depleted stem cell transplant. These receptors were obtained from a girl aged 2-9 years with aplastic anemia, due to receive a stem cell transplant.

This clonotype came up a few times. The V call is TRBV15, the J call TRBJ2-4, with unresolved D. The V gene's germline CDR1 is LNHNV and CDR2 YYDKDF (reference sequence). Trimming pared 5 bases from V and 5 bases from J, leaving 13 bases between. This CDR3 has 14 amino acids. The CDR3 DNA follows: TGTGCCACCAGCGGGCGTCTCCCCGAAAACATTCAGTACTTC. Its translation is CATSGRLPENIQYF.

This clonotype was seen a handful of times. The V call is TRBV20-1, the J call TRBJ1-1; D gene uncertain. The CDR3 is 12 residues long. Germline V gene lookup returns CDR1 DFQATT and CDR2 SNEGSKA (reference sequence). Trimming left V 1 base short and J 11 bases short, with 14 bases between. CDR3 sequence: CSARVRPTMAFF. CDR3 DNA sequence: TGCAGTGCTAGAGTCCGGCCTACTATGGCTTTCTTT.

The rearrangement links TRBV5-1 to TRBJ1-5; TRBD1 matches at 9 bases. This CDR3 is built from 14 residues. Germline trimming cut 4 bases from V and 5 bases from J; bases unmatched to any gene: 4. The V gene's germline CDR1 is SGHRS and CDR2 YFSETQ. CDR3 region: CASSVGQGDQPQHF. CDR3 nucleotide sequence: TGCGCCAGCAGCGTGGGACAGGGCGATCAGCCCCAGCATTTT.

This clonotype has just a few counts. The chain employs TRBV10-3 and TRBJ2-3, with D perhaps matching TRBD2 (6 bases). This CDR3 region has 15 residues. The germline V and J ends were trimmed by 6 bases and 3 bases, with 16 bases remaining between them. The germline V gene encodes CDR1 ENHRY and CDR2 SYGVKD. The CDR3 sequence is CAISSGMRETDTQYF. In nucleotides, the CDR3 is TGTGCCATCAGCTCAGGGATGCGGGAAACAGATACGCAGTATTTT.

The chain joins TRBV15 to TRBJ2-7; D is undetermined. Per the germline V gene, CDR1 is LNHNV and CDR2 is YYDKDF (reference sequence). This CDR3 has 14 residues. Trimming cost V 0 bases and J 3 bases, with 9 bases left between them. The CDR3, as DNA: TGTGCCACCAGCAGAGATCGTGGGAACTACGAGCAGTACTTC. Translating gives CATSRDRGNYEQYF. Combining the CDR3 with reference TRBV15 and TRBJ2-7 gives the whole variable domain DAMVIQNPRYQVTQFGKPVTLSCSQTLNHNVMYWYQQKSSQAPKLLFHYYDKDFNNEADTPDNFQSRRPNTSFCFLDIRSPGLGDTAMYLCATSRDRGNYEQYFGPGTRLTVT.

DNA for the CDR3: TGCAGCGCTTGGGAGAGGGGGTCCTACAATGAGCAGTTCTTC. Protein sequence: CSAWERGSYNEQFF. The chain has TRBV20-1 and TRBJ2-1, with D possibly TRBD1 on 6 matching bases. The CDR3 covers 14 residues. Germline V gives CDR1 DFQATT, CDR2 SNEGSKA (reference sequence).

This rearrangement joins TRBV6-1 to TRBJ2-3; D unresolved. The V end was cut by 2 bases, the J end by 2 bases, with 11 bases between. CDR3 size: 15 residues. Germline CDR1 MNHNS, CDR2 SASEGT. CDR3 residues: CASSERSSSTDTQYF. In DNA form, the CDR3 reads TGTGCCAGCAGTGAACGGTCATCTTCCACAGATACGCAGTATTTT.